This T cell receptor (beta chain) was captured in a study of cytomegalovirus exposure and HLA in healthy donors. Sequenced by immunoSEQ multiplex PCR; TCRdb stores in-frame clones only, minus some. The table includes about 160,000 clones, around 88% detected once. The material sequenced was PBMCs. This clonotype was sampled from a woman younger than 35 in good health and CMV-seronegative.

CDR3 residues: CASSPGFLWGVQGDQPQHF. CDR3 nucleotide sequence: TGTGCCAGCTCACCAGGGTTTTTGTGGGGTGTCCAAGGGGATCAGCCCCAGCATTTT. This rearrangement joins TRBV18 to TRBJ1-5; a possible D gene is TRBD1 (5 bases). Germline-derived CDR1 and CDR2 are KGHSH and LQKENI. This CDR3 is built from 19 residues. V dropped 2 bases and J dropped 5 bases, with 25 bases sitting between them.